This TCR beta chain is drawn from a study of T cells in Graves' hyperthyroidism and ophthalmopathy. What was amplified from RNA transcripts were TCR beta CDR3 regions. HTBI primers were used for first-round RT-PCR of the TCR CDR3. TCRdb reprocessed the multiplex PCR reads via MiXCR and lists one record per CDR3 protein. This sample has about 540,000 distinct CDR3 sequences, with around 45% found just once. Worth noting for this clonotype: As yet, its antigen is unknown.

Graves' hyperthyroidism was deemed stable given no ophthalmopathy progression within 18 months. Study-level findings and limits: Ophthalmopathy was model-predicted a median approximately 6.9 months pre-onset. Among clonotypes expanded in thyroid above 0.001, most were also found in blood.

Trimming took 4 bases from V and 3 from J, leaving 7 bases between them. Per germline, CDR1 LNHNV and CDR2 YYDKDF (reference sequence). This CDR3 spans 13 amino acids. The sequence derives from a woman aged 18-29 years with Graves' hyperthyroidism. Sequencing was done on a sample of peripheral blood or thyroid tissue (not recorded which). The chain joins TRBV15 to TRBJ1-3; D is uncertain. The CDR3 loop reads CATSIGVGNTIYF. DNA of the CDR3: TGTGCCACCAGCATTGGGGTTGGAAACACCATATATTTT.